This is a list of T cell receptor beta chains from one sample in a study of T cells in Graves' hyperthyroidism and ophthalmopathy. TCRdb re-derived calls from the multiplex PCR reads in MiXCR, one entry per CDR3 protein. The repertoire holds about 250,000 distinct CDR3 sequences, approximately 23% seen once, with around 32% in the top ten. Sequencing was done on a sample of blood. Receptors were obtained from a woman between 40 and 50 years old with Graves' ophthalmopathy. Both conserved end residues are trimmed from each CDR3. Only part of the rows carry a size: once, few, many, or a class if the clone is expanded.

size	V	length	CDR3
many	TRBV7-8	11	ASNTMGREPQH
many	TRBV20-1	6	RAWEAF
many	TRBV30	10	AWSGWNSPLH
many	TRBV20-1	12	SARDFDRSYEQY
many	TRBV6-2/TRBV6-3	17	ASSYSTGGAAIGANVLT
NA	TRBV28	12	ASSFIDGGTEAF
many	TRBV18	13	ASSPVRRNTGELF
many	TRBV20-1	12	SARELGPSYEQY
once	TRBV10-1	11	ASSEGQVLGQY
NA	TRBV10-2	13	ASSSLAGDQETQY
many	TRBV12-3/TRBV12-4	10	ASRTPGSTIY
many	TRBV10-3	12	AISFDQRDTEAF
many	TRBV30	13	AWSGYRDSPYEQY
few	TRBV5-1	18	ASSQDPTLFGVGDNQPQH
many	TRBV28	12	ASPQDRRSETQY
many	TRBV7-9	10	ASSQLNGEAF
many	TRBV5-6	10	ASGISNYGYT
NA	TRBV4-1	16	ASSRIASGRRGQETQY
many	TRBV28	15	ASSFLIRDRPEVGYT
many	TRBV7-2	13	ASSWTGGNTGELF
many	TRBV7-2	13	ASSLKGQGARGCT
many	TRBV2	10	ASSDTGKGYT
NA	TRBV27	13	ASGLVGGSLETQY
many	TRBV11-2	12	ASSRDGSKNIQY
NA	TRBV7-6	12	ASKGPGGSGELF
once	TRBV6-5	13	ASSYNGQDLYEQY
many	TRBV12-3/TRBV12-4	12	ASSLGGERETQY
many	TRBV7-2	11	ASSYAGGYEQY
NA	TRBV30	11	AWKPRGATEAF
many	TRBV13	12	ASSLQGGQETQY
many	TRBV24-1	12	ATSGTGFVETQY
many	TRBV7-9	13	ASSLTSGRPGTQY
many	TRBV28	13	ASSLLPTGDTEAF
NA	TRBV2	14	ASRPGTSGRIETQY
once	TRBV19	11	ASRQGYGETQY
NA	TRBV28	11	ASSLYRGRGYT
many	TRBV12-3/TRBV12-4	14	ASSFRAGQIHQPQH
many	TRBV18	11	ASSSTRSGPQH
NA	TRBV19	15	ASSSVPGQGLYQPQH
many	TRBV4-1	16	ASSQVSGGGLSTDTQY
NA	TRBV6-5	15	ASSYSGSGNLHTEAF
NA	TRBV12-3/TRBV12-4	11	AYDRGRGGELF
few	TRBV28	10	ASSPLGHEQY
many	TRBV10-2	16	ASSESRERVWTKNIQY
NA	TRBV12-3/TRBV12-4	13	ASSLRRFPNYGYT
many	TRBV20-1	15	SATGAGHIGGGETQY
many	TRBV29-1	9	SYRLVETQY
many	TRBV6-1	16	ASSEKSPVGAYNSPLH